A selection of T cell receptor beta chains follows, all from one sample in a study of memory CD4+ T cells and cytomegalovirus serostatus. Here immunoSEQ multiplex PCR was the method, and the copy in TCRdb shows in-frame clones only, minus some. There are around 53,000 clones in the sample; around 83% occur only once, and 1.3% to 1.5% lies in the top ten. Sample: memory CD4+ T cells from blood. The source is an adult in good health and CMV-seropositive. CDR3s include the opening cysteine and the closing phenylalanine or tryptophan. The D gene is left open where the match is weak. Where a row states a size, it is once, few, many or the class of an expanded clone; other rows omit it.

>TRBD1|TRBJ1-1|NA|TRBV6-1
TGTGCCAGCATTTGGACAGGGGGCACTGAAGCTTTCTTT
CASIWTGGTEAFF
>NA|TRBJ2-3|NA|TRBV27
TGTGCCAGCAGTTCTAGGGGGAGGCCAGATACGCAGTATTTT
CASSSRGRPDTQYF
>NA|TRBJ1-6|NA|TRBV10-3
TGTGCCATCAGTGATTTCTCGACCTCACCCCTCCACTTT
CAISDFSTSPLHF
>NA|TRBJ1-6|once|TRBV12-2
TGTGCAAGTCGCTTAGCCGCGGGACTCCAGGGATCACCCCTCCACTTT
CASRLAAGLQGSPLHF
>NA|TRBJ2-3|once|TRBV7-8
TGTGCCAGCAGCTCCCCGATTTCAGCTAGCACAGATACGCAGTATTTT
CASSSPISASTDTQYF
>NA|TRBJ2-1|NA|TRBV5-1
TGCGCCAGCAGCTTGGGGGGCGCCGGGACTGACAATGAGCAGTTCTTC
CASSLGGAGTDNEQFF
>NA|TRBJ1-6|NA|TRBV16
TGTGCCAGCAGCCAATTTCACAGTTCAAATTCACCCCTCCACTTT
CASSQFHSSNSPLHF
>NA|TRBJ2-6|NA|TRBV27
TGTGCCAGCAGTCCACTCACAGGATTACCTGGGGCCAACGTCCTGACTTTC
CASSPLTGLPGANVLTF
>TRBD2|TRBJ2-3|NA|TRBV13
TGTGCCAGCAGGGCCCATAGCGGGGGGGCGGATACGCAGTATTTT
CASRAHSGGADTQYF
>NA|TRBJ1-1|few|TRBV2
TGTGCCAGCAGCCGAAGGACAGTAACTGAAGCTTTCTTT
CASSRRTVTEAFF
>NA|TRBJ1-1|NA|TRBV28
TGTGCCATCCGAGGACGGCCAACGTACACTGAAGCTTTCTTT
CAIRGRPTYTEAFF
>TRBD2|TRBJ2-7|NA|TRBV6-6
TGTGCCAGCAGTCCCGGGACTAGCGTCCTCGAGCAGTACTTC
CASSPGTSVLEQYF